These T cell receptor beta chains were read from a single sample in a study of shared clonotypes between healthy human individuals. The method was immunoSEQ multiplex PCR; TCRdb's version includes in-frame clones alone and lacks a portion of them. The sample includes approximately 2,000,000 clones, 80% to 95% of them seen just once. The specimen sequenced was naive CD4+ T cells from PBMCs. The receptor set was obtained from a man between 18 and 29 years old in good health. Some clones in this sample may be carry-over from other donors' samples. Both conserved end residues are part of each CDR3. Each record gives: V gene, CDR3 protein.

TRBV5-6,CASSRDRGNYNEQFF
TRBV10-3,CAISESTWGYTF
TRBV7-9,CASSPFGGRTEAFF
TRBV30,CAWAAGRFAEQYF
TRBV19,CASSTLRTDYGYTF
TRBV4-2,CASSHGNRDRVNTQYF
TRBV4-1,CARNLDINEQFF
TRBV30,CAWRGWAETYNEQFF
TRBV7-3,CASSLTGVTGELFF
TRBV18,CASSPDRESPLHF
TRBV5-1,CASSLRDRVRGQPQHF
TRBV18,CASSPRGEGITEAFF
TRBV19,CASSSGLARYTGELFF
TRBV4-2,CASSQDLDRNYGYTF
TRBV6-1,CASRKTEYNEQFF
TRBV2,CASSVEAAGHSPLHF
TRBV27,CASSLSGSPTQYF
TRBV6-1,CASRVQRGKLFF
TRBV28,CASSFRGEGTRYGYTF
TRBV5-1,CASRLVGGFTDTQYF
TRBV4-2,CASSRTGARLAEVNEQFF
TRBV4-2,CASSAGGGPSGGYTF
TRBV27,CASSLGRDRVQPQHF
TRBV2,CASSEVGTIGLDTQYF
TRBV5-1,CASSQQQGAGETQYF
TRBV19,CASSIVEKTNTEAFF
TRBV5-1,CASSGGTVNTEAFF
TRBV10-1,CALSAKTYEQYF
TRBV10-1,CASSESGTATDTQYF
TRBV7-3,CASSPSTGYGF
TRBV28,CASRPPEGASYEQYF
TRBV28,CASSFWGAKMNTEAFF
TRBV5-4,CASSSPGQGLLTEAFF
TRBV7-2,CASSLFGTDGNEQFF
TRBV7-2,CASSLRSGGYEAFF
TRBV4-3,CASSQETAFLGHEQYF
TRBV30,CAWSYRDMNTEAFF
TRBV9,CASSIYPGTGTDTQYF
TRBV28,CASSASWAGNTIYF
TRBV7-7,CASSRTGVTDTQYF
TRBV18,CASSPIARDRGPYEQYF
TRBV6-5,CASSYSLSQPQHF
TRBV10-3,CAISASLAPQPQHF
TRBV2,CASSPESGYEQYF
TRBV5-5,CASSPGGTPRSAYEQYF